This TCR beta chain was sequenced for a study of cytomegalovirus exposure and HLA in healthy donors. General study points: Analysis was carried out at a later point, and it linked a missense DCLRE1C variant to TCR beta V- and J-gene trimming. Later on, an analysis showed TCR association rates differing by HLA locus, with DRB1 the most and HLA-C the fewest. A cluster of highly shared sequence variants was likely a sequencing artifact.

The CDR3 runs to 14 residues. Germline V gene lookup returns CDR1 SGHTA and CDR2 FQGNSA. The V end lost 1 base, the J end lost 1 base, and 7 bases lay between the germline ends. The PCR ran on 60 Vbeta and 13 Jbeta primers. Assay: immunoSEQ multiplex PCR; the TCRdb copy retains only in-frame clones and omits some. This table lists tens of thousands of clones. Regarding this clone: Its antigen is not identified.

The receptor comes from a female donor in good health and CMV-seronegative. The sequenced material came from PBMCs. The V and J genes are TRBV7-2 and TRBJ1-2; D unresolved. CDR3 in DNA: TGTGCCAGCAGCTTAGACGGGTTTAACTATGGCTACACCTTC. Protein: CASSLDGFNYGYTF.